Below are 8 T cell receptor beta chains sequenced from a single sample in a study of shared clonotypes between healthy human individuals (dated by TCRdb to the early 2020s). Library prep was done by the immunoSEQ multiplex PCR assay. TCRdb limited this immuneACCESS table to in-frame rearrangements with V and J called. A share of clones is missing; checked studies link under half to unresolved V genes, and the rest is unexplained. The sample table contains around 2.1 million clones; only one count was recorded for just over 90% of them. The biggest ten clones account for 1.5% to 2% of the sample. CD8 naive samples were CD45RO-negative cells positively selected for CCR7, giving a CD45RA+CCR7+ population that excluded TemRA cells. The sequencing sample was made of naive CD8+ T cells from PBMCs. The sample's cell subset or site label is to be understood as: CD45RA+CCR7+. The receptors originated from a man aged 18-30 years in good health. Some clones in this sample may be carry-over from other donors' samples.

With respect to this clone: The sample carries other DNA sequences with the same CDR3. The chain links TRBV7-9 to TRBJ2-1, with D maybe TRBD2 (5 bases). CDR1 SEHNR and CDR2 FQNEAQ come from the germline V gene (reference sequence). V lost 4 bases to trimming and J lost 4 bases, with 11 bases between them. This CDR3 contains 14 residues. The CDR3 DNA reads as TGTGCCAGCAGCTCGGGTACTAGATACAATGAGCAGTTCTTC. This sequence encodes CASSSGTRYNEQFF.

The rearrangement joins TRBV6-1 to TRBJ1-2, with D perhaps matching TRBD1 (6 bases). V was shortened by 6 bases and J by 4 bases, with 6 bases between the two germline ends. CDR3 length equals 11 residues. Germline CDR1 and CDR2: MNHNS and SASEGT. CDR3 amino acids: CASSRGYGYTF. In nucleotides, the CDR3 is TGTGCCAGCAGCAGGGGCTATGGCTACACCTTC.

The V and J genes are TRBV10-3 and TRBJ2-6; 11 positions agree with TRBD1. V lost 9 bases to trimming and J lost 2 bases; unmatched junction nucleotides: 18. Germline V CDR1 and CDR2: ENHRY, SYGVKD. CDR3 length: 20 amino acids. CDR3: CAIRTKDRGQVRAGANVLTF. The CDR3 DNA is TGTGCCATACGAACTAAGGACAGGGGGCAAGTCAGGGCTGGGGCCAACGTCCTGACTTTC.

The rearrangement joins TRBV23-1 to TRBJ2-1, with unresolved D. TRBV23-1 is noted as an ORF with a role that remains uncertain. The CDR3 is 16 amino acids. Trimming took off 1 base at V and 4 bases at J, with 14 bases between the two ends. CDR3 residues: CASSQCVTFIYNEQFF. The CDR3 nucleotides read TGCGCCAGCAGTCAATGTGTCACATTCATTTACAATGAGCAGTTCTTC.

CDR3 in amino acids: CASSFGTRGTGELFF. In nucleotides, the CDR3 is TGTGCCAGCAGTTTCGGGACTAGAGGCACCGGGGAGCTGTTTTTT. V usage is TRBV27 and J usage is TRBJ2-2, with TRBD2 matching over 8 bases. Per germline, CDR1 MNHEY and CDR2 SMNVEV (reference sequence). Unmatched junction bases numbered 4, after V lost 3 bases and J lost 4 bases. CDR3 length: 15 residues.

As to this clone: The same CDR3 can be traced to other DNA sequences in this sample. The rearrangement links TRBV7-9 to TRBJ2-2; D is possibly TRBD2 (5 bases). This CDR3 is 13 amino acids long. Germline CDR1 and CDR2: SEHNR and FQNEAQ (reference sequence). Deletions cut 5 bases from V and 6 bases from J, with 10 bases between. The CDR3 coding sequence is TGTGCCAGCAGCCCTCCACTAGCCGGGGAGCTGTTTTTT. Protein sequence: CASSPPLAGELFF.

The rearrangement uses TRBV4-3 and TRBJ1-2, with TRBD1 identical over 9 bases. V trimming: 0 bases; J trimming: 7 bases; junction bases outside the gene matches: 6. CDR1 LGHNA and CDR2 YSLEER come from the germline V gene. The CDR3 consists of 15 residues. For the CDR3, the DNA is TGCGCCAGCAGCCAAGAGGGACAGGGAAGAGGTGGCTACACCTTC. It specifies CASSQEGQGRGGYTF.

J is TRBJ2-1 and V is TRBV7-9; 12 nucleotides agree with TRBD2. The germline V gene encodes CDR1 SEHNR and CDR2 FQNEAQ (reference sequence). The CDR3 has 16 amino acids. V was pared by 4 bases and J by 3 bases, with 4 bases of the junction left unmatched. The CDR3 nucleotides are TGTGCCAGCAGCTCGACTAGCGGGAGTGGCTACAATGAGCAGTTCTTC. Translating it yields CASSSTSGSGYNEQFF.